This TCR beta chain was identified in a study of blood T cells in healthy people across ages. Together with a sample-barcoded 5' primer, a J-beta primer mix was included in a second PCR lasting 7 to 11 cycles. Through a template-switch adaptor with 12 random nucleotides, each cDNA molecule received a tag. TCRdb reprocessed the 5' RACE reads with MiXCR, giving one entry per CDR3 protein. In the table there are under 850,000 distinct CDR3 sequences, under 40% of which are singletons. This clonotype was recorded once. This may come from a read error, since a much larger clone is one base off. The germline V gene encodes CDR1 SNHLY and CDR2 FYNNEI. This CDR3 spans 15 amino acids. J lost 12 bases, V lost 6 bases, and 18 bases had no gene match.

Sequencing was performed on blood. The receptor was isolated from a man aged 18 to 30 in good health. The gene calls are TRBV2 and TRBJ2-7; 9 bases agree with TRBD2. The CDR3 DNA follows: TGTGCCAGCAGCTTACTAGCGGGTGCCAAAAACATTCGGTACTTC. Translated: CASSLLAGAKNIRYF.